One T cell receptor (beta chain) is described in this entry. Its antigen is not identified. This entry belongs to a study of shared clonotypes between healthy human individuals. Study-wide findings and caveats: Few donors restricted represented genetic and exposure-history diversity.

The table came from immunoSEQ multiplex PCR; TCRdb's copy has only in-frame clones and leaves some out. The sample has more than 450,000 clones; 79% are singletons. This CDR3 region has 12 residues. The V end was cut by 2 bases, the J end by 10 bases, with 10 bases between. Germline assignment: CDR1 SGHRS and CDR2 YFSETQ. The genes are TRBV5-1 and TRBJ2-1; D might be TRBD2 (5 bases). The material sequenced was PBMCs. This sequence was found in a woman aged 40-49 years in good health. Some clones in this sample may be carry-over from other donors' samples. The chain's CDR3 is CASSLYGIEQFF. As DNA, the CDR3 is TGCGCCAGCAGCTTATACGGGATAGAGCAGTTCTTC.